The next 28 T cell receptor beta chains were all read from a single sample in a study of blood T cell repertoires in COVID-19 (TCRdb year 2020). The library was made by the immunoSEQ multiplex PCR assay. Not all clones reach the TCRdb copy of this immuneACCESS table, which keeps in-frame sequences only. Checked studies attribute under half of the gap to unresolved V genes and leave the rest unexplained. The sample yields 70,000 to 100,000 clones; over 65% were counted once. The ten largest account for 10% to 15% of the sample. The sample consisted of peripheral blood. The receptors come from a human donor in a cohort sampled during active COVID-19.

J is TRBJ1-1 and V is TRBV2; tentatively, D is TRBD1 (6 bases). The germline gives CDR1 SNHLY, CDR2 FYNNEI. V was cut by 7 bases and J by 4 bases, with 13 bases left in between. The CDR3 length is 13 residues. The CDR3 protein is CASKLQGSTEAFF. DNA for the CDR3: TGTGCCAGCAAGTTACAGGGTAGCACTGAAGCTTTCTTT.

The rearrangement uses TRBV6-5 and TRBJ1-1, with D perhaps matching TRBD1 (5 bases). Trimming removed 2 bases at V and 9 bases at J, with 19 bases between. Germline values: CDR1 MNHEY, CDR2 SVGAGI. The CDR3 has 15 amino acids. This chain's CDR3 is CASSYVRRGLAKAFF. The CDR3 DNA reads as TGTGCCAGCAGTTACGTACGCCGGGGACTAGCGAAAGCTTTCTTT.

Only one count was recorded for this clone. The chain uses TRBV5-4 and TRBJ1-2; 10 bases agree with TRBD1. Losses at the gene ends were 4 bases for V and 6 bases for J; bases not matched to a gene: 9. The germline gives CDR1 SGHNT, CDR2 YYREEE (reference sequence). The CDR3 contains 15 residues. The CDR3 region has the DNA TGTGCCAGCAGCCCTGGGGGACAGGGGATCGATGGCTACACCTTC. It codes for CASSPGGQGIDGYTF.

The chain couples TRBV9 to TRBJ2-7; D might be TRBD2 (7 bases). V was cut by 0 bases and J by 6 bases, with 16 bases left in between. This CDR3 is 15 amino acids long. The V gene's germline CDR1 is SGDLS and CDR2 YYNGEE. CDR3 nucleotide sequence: TGTGCCAGCAGCGTAGTAGCGGGCCCGGGGGCCGAGCAGTACTTC. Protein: CASSVVAGPGAEQYF.

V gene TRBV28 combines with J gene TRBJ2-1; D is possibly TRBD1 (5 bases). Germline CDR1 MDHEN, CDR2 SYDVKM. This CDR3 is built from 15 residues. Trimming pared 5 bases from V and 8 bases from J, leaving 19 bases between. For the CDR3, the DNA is TGTGCCAGCAGTAAGATGGGCCAGGGAAAACATGAGCAGTTCTTC. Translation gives CASSKMGQGKHEQFF.

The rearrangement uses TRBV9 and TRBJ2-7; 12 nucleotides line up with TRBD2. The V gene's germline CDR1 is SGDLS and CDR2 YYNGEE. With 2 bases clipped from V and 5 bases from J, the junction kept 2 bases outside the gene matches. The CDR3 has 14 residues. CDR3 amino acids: CASSVGLAGNEQYF. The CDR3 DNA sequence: TGTGCCAGCAGCGTTGGACTAGCGGGAAACGAGCAGTACTTC.

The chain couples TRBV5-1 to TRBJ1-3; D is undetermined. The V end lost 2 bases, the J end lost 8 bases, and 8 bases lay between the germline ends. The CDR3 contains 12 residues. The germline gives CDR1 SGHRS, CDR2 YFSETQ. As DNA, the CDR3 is TGCGCCAGCAGCTTTGGGGAGGACACCATATATTTT. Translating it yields CASSFGEDTIYF. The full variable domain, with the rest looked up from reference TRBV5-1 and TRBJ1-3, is KAGVTQTPRYLIKTRGQQVTLSCSPISGHRSVSWYQQTPGQGLQFLFEYFSETQRNKGNFPGRFSGRQFSNSRSEMNVSTLELGDSALYLCASSFGEDTIYFGEGSWLTVV.

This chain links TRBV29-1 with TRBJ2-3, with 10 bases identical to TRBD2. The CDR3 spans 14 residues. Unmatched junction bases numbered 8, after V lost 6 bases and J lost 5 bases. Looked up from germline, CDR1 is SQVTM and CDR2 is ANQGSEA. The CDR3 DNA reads TGCAGCGTACGAGCGGGGGGGTCCCAAGATACGCAGTATTTT. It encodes CSVRAGGSQDTQYF.

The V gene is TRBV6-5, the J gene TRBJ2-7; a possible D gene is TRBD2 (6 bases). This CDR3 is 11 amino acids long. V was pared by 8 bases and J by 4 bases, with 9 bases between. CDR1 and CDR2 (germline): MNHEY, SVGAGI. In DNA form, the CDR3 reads TGTGCCAGCCAGGCGGGGTACGAGCAGTACTTC. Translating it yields CASQAGYEQYF.

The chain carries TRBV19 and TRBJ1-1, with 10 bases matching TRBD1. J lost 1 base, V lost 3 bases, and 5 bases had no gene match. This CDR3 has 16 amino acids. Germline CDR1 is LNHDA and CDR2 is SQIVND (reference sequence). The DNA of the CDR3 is TGTGCCAGTAGTATTCTGACAGGGGGCCGGAACACTGAAGCTTTCTTT. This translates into CASSILTGGRNTEAFF.

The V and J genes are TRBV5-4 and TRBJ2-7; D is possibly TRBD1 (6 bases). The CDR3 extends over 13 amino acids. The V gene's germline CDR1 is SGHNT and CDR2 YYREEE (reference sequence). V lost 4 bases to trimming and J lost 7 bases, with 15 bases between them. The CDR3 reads CASSIGQTLEQYF. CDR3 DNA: TGTGCCAGCAGCATCGGACAGACTTTGGAGCAGTACTTC.

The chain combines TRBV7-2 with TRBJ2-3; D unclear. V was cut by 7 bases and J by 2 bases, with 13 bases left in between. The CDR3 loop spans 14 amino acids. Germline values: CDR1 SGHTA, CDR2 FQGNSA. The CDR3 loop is CASTDRGYTDTQYF. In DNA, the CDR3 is TGTGCCAGCACCGACCGAGGCTACACAGATACGCAGTATTTT.

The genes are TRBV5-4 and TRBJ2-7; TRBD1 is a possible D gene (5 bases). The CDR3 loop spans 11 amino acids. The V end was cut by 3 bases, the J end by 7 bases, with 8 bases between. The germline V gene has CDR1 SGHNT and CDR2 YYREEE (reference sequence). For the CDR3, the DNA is TGTGCCAGCAGCTCGTACAGGGAGCAGTACTTC. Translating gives CASSSYREQYF.

CDR3 in DNA: TGCGCCAGCAGAGACCGGCCGTCCCCGGGCACTGAAGCTTTCTTT. Translated, it gives CASRDRPSPGTEAFF. The rearrangement links TRBV5-1 to TRBJ1-1; no clear D gene. The CDR3 consists of 15 residues. Germline CDR1 SGHRS, CDR2 YFSETQ. The V gene lost 5 bases and the J gene lost 4 bases, with 18 bases spanning the gap.

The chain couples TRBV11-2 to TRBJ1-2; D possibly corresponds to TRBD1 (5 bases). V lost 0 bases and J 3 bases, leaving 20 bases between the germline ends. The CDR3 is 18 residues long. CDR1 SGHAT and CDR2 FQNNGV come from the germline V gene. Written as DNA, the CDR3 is TGTGCCAGCAGCTTAGAAGGGTTTGGGACTTTAACCGACTATGGCTACACCTTC. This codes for CASSLEGFGTLTDYGYTF.

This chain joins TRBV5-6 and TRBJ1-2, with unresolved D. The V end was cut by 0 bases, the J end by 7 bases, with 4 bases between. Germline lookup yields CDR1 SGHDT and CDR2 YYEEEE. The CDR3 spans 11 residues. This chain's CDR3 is CASSLDLGYTF. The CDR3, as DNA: TGTGCCAGCAGCTTGGATCTTGGCTACACCTTC.

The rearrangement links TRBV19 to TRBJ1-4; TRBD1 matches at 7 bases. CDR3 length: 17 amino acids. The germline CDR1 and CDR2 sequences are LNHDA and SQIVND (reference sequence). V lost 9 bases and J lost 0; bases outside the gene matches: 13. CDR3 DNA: TGTGCCAGCAAAGCCCTTCGACAGGGCACAACTAATGAAAAACTGTTTTTT. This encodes CASKALRQGTTNEKLFF.

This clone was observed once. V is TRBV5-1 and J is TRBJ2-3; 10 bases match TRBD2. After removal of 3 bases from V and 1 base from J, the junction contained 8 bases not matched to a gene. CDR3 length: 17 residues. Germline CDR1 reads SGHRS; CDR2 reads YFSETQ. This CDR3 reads CASSSEPAGGGTDTQYF. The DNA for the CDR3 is TGCGCCAGCAGCTCCGAACCAGCGGGAGGGGGCACAGATACGCAGTATTTT.

CDR3 amino acids: CASSGQTEQYF. In DNA, the CDR3 is TGTGCCAGCTCCGGACAAACCGAGCAGTACTTC. The gene calls are TRBV18 and TRBJ2-7; a possible D gene is TRBD1 (5 bases). Trimming stripped 6 bases from V and 6 bases from J, with 9 bases between. The CDR3 consists of 11 residues. Germline CDR1 reads KGHSH; CDR2 reads LQKENI. Combining the CDR3 with reference TRBV18 and TRBJ2-7 gives the whole variable domain NAGVMQNPRHLVRRRGQEARLRCSPMKGHSHVYWYRQLPEEGLKFMVYLQKENIIDESGMPKERFSAEFPKEGPSILRIQQVVRGDSAAYFCASSGQTEQYFGPGTRLTVT.

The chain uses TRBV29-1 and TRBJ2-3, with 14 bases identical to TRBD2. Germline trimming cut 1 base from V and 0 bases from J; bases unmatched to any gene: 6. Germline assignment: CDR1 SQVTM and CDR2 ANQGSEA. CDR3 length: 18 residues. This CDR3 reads CSVEAGTSGSPSTDTQYF. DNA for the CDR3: TGCAGCGTTGAAGCCGGGACTAGCGGGAGTCCTAGCACAGATACGCAGTATTTT.

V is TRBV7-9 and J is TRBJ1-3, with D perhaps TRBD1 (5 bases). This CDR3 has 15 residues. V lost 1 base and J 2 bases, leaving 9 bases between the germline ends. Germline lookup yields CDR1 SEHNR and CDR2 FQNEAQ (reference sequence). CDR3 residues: CASSLVSGAGNTIYF. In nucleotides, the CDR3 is TGTGCCAGCAGCTTAGTGTCGGGGGCTGGAAACACCATATATTTT.

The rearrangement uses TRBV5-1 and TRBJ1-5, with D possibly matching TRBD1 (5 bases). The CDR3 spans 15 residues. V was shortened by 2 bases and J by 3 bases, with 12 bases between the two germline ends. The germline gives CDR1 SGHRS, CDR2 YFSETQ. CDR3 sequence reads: CASSLGGAPNQPQHF. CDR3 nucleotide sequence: TGCGCCAGCAGCTTAGGAGGGGCCCCCAATCAGCCCCAGCATTTT. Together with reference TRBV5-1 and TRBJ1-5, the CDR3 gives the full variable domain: KAGVTQTPRYLIKTRGQQVTLSCSPISGHRSVSWYQQTPGQGLQFLFEYFSETQRNKGNFPGRFSGRQFSNSRSEMNVSTLELGDSALYLCASSLGGAPNQPQHFGDGTRLSIL.

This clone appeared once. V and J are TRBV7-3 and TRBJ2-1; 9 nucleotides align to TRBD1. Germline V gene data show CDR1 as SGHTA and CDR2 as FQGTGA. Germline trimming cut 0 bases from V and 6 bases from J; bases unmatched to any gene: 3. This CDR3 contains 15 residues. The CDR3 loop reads CASSLTGQGTNEQFF. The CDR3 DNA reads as TGTGCCAGCAGCTTAACGGGACAGGGCACCAATGAGCAGTTCTTC.

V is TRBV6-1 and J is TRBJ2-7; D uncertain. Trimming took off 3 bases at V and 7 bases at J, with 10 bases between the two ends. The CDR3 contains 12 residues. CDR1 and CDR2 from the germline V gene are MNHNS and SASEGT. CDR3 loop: CASSEVRREQYF. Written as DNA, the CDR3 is TGTGCCAGCAGTGAGGTCCGCAGGGAGCAGTACTTC.

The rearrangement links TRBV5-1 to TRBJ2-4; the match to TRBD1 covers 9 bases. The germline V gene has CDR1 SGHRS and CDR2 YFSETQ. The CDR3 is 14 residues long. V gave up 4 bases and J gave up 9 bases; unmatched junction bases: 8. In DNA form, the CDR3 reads TGCGCCAGCAGCCCCGGACAGGGGACGGGCATTCAGTACTTC. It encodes CASSPGQGTGIQYF.

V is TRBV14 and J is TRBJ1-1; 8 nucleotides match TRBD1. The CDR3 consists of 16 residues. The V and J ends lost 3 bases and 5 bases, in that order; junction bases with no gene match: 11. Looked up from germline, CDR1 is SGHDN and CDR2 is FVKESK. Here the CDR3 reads CASSQAWQGAWTEAFF. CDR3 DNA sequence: TGTGCCAGCAGCCAGGCCTGGCAGGGGGCTTGGACTGAAGCTTTCTTT.

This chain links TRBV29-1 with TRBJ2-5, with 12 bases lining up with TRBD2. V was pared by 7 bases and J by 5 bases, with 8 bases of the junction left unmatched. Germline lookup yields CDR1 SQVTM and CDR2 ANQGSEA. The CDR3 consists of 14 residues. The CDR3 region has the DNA TGCAGCGCCACGGGGACTAGCGGGTGGGAGACCCAGTACTTC. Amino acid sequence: CSATGTSGWETQYF.

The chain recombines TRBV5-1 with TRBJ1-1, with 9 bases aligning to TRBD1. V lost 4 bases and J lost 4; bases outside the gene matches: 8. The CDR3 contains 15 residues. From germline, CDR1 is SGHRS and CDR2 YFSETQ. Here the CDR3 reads CASSAGQGSSTEAFF. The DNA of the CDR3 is TGCGCCAGCAGCGCCGGACAGGGGTCGAGCACTGAAGCTTTCTTT.